This TCR beta chain was recovered during a study of human versus mouse CDR3 diversity and MHC coevolution. General study points: Most of the three human donors had the lowest clonal inequality.

Data came from immunoSEQ multiplex PCR; TCRdb stores just in-frame clones and leaves some out. This sample carries about 60,000 clones, 90% to 95% of them seen once, and the ten largest clones take over 15%. Worth noting for this clone: The antigen is not known.

The CDR3 is made up of 15 amino acids. Germline CDR1 reads SGHDN; CDR2 reads FVKESK. The V segment lost 4 bases and the J segment 4 bases; nucleotides outside the gene matches: 7. This sequence originates from a person aged 55 to 75 in good health. Sequences were obtained from naive CD4+ T cells from blood. Subset of the sample: CD45RO-negative CD62L-positive naive CD4 T cells. This chain joins TRBV14 and TRBJ2-1; the match to TRBD2 covers 7 bases. CDR3 bases: TGTGCCAGCAGCCGCGAAAGCGGGACGTACAATGAGCAGTTCTTC. This encodes CASSRESGTYNEQFF.